This T cell receptor (beta chain) was observed in a study of cytomegalovirus exposure and HLA in healthy donors. The PCR ran on 60 Vbeta and 13 Jbeta primers. This table comes from immunoSEQ multiplex PCR, and its TCRdb copy is limited to in-frame clones, with some not included. The sample includes roughly 100,000 clones, over 70% of them seen just once. CDR3 size: 15 residues. Trimming took off 0 bases at V and 6 bases at J, with 12 bases between the two ends. The germline gives CDR1 SGDLS, CDR2 YYNGEE. This chain connects TRBV9 to TRBJ1-4, with TRBD1 as a possible D gene (6 bases). The TCR originated in a male donor in good health and CMV-seronegative. Sequencing used PBMCs. The CDR3 loop reads CASSVEDSSYEKLFF. The DNA of the CDR3 is TGTGCCAGCAGCGTAGAGGACAGTTCTTATGAAAAACTGTTTTTT. The full variable domain, in which reference TRBV9 and TRBJ1-4 provide the parts outside the CDR3, is DSGVTQTPKHLITATGQRVTLRCSPRSGDLSVYWYQQSLDQGLQFLIQYYNGEERAKGNILERFSAQQFPDLHSELNLSSLELGDSALYFCASSVEDSSYEKLFFGSGTQLSVL.